A single sample is the source of the 29 T cell receptor beta chains below, sequenced in a study of T cells in tumors after PD-1 blockade. Using immunoSEQ multiplex PCR, the repertoire was profiled, and TCRdb retains in-frame clones only, with some absent. The sample carries under 75,000 clones, approximately 79% recorded once. Sequenced material: PBMCs, taken after anti-PD-1 treatment. The source is a human donor with basal cell carcinoma.

The gene calls are TRBV6-5 and TRBJ2-5; 11 nucleotides match TRBD1. The germline V gene encodes CDR1 MNHEY and CDR2 SVGAGI. CDR3 length equals 16 residues. The trim removed 2 bases at V and 1 base at J, leaving 3 bases unmatched. The CDR3 nucleotides read TGTGCCAGCAGTTACCCCGGGACAGGGGGCCAAGAGACCCAGTACTTC. This gives the protein CASSYPGTGGQETQYF.

This clone was counted once. This chain links TRBV6-5 with TRBJ1-3; D might be TRBD1 (6 bases). Germline CDR1 is MNHEY and CDR2 is SVGAGI. The V gene lost 8 bases and the J gene lost 2 bases, with 13 bases spanning the gap. The CDR3 spans 14 residues. In nucleotides, the CDR3 is TGTGCCAGCGGGGGGGGCAGGGCTGGAAACACCATATATTTT. It encodes CASGGGRAGNTIYF.

This clone has only one observation. V is TRBV7-9 and J is TRBJ2-3, with D perhaps matching TRBD1 (6 bases). Germline V gene lookup returns CDR1 SEHNR and CDR2 FQNEAQ (reference sequence). V lost 5 bases and J 0 bases, leaving 9 bases between the germline ends. The CDR3 contains 14 residues. The CDR3 bases are TGTGCCAGCAGCGGGACATCTAGCACAGATACGCAGTATTTT. It codes for CASSGTSSTDTQYF.

This chain joins TRBV29-1 and TRBJ2-5, with TRBD2 matching over 11 bases. Trimming removed 5 bases from V and 5 bases from J; junction bases left unmatched: 7. This CDR3 spans 14 amino acids. CDR1 is SQVTM and CDR2 is ANQGSEA in the germline V gene. CDR3 amino acids: CSVLLAGVMETQYF. CDR3 bases: TGCAGCGTTCTACTAGCGGGGGTTATGGAGACCCAGTACTTC.

The table lists this clone with a count of one. The V gene is TRBV4-1, the J gene TRBJ1-1; D might be TRBD1 (5 bases). Germline V gene lookup returns CDR1 MGHRA and CDR2 YSYEKL. The CDR3 runs to 15 residues. V was pared by 3 bases and J by 2 bases, with 13 bases between. The CDR3 loop reads CASSHPTVTNTEAFF. Here the CDR3 DNA reads TGCGCCAGCAGCCACCCGACAGTCACAAACACTGAAGCTTTCTTT.

V gene TRBV10-2 combines with J gene TRBJ2-3, with D perhaps matching TRBD1 (6 bases). Germline CDR1 reads WSHSY; CDR2 reads SAAADI. V lost 3 bases and J 5 bases, leaving 9 bases between the germline ends. The CDR3 has 13 residues. CDR3 in amino acids: CASSDGGQDTQYF. The CDR3 DNA sequence: TGCGCCAGCAGTGATGGGGGCCAAGATACGCAGTATTTT.

CDR3 amino acids: CASSEAWVNTEAFF. CDR3 DNA sequence: TGTGCCAGCAGTGAAGCTTGGGTAAACACTGAAGCTTTCTTT. This chain uses TRBV6-1 with TRBJ1-1; D is unclear. This CDR3 is built from 14 residues. CDR1 MNHNS and CDR2 SASEGT come from the germline V gene. The germline V and J ends were trimmed by 0 bases and 2 bases, with 7 bases remaining between them.

The sample holds a few counts of this clone. V usage is TRBV5-5 and J usage is TRBJ1-1; 9 nucleotides align to TRBD1. The CDR3 spans 16 residues. V was clipped by 4 bases and J by 4 bases; unmatched bases: 11. CDR1 SGHKS and CDR2 YYEKEE come from the germline V gene (reference sequence). This CDR3 reads CASSPGQGKRFTEAFF. The CDR3 DNA reads as TGTGCCAGCAGCCCTGGACAGGGGAAGAGGTTCACTGAAGCTTTCTTT.

The J gene is TRBJ2-1, the V gene TRBV5-5; D is undetermined. The germline CDR1 and CDR2 sequences are SGHKS and YYEKEE (reference sequence). The CDR3 covers 12 residues. The germline V and J ends were trimmed by 2 bases and 4 bases, with 4 bases remaining between them. CDR3 nucleotides: TGTGCCAGCAGCTTAAATTACAATGAGCAGTTCTTC. It is translated as CASSLNYNEQFF.

The V and J genes are TRBV6-1 and TRBJ1-5; D gene uncertain. Trimming left V 2 bases short and J 15 bases short, with 11 bases between. Germline V lookup: CDR1 MNHNS, CDR2 SASEGT. The CDR3 contains 11 residues. CDR3 loop: CASSEYNRWHF. For the CDR3, the DNA is TGTGCCAGCAGTGAATACAATCGGTGGCATTTT.

V is TRBV7-2 and J is TRBJ1-1; D might be TRBD1 (5 bases). The ends were cut back, 2 bases at V and 1 base at J, with 11 bases in the middle. CDR1 and CDR2 (germline): SGHTA, FQGNSA. The CDR3 runs to 15 residues. CDR3 residues: CASSLYSGPNTEAFF. The CDR3 region has the DNA TGTGCCAGCAGCTTATACTCAGGGCCGAACACTGAAGCTTTCTTT.

This clone has a single count. The CDR3 protein is CASSHQLAGAIYEQYF. CDR3 DNA sequence: TGTGCCAGCAGTCATCAACTAGCGGGCGCAATCTACGAGCAGTACTTC. The chain couples TRBV27 to TRBJ2-7, with 9 bases that match TRBD2. The CDR3 consists of 16 residues. V shed 5 bases, J shed 3 bases, and the junction held 11 bases outside the gene matches. Germline V CDR1 and CDR2: MNHEY, SMNVEV (reference sequence).

This chain links TRBV6-2 or TRBV6-3 with TRBJ1-1; no definite D call. The V end lost 2 bases, the J end lost 10 bases, and 11 bases lay between the germline ends. CDR3 length: 12 residues. CDR1 is MNHEY and CDR2 is SVGEGT in the germline V gene. The CDR3, as DNA: TGTGCCAGCAGTTACGCCGGCCTGACAGCTTTCTTT. It specifies CASSYAGLTAFF.

The chain has TRBV19 and TRBJ2-1, with D unclear. CDR1 and CDR2 (germline): LNHDA, SQIVND (reference sequence). V was clipped by 3 bases and J by 9 bases, with 12 bases between them. This CDR3 is built from 13 residues. The CDR3 DNA reads as TGTGCCAGTAGTATTATCGTGTTGGGTGAGCAGTTCTTC. It is translated as CASSIIVLGEQFF.

The rearrangement links TRBV19 to TRBJ2-7, with D perhaps given as TRBD1 or TRBD2 (5 bases each). Germline V gene data show CDR1 as LNHDA and CDR2 as SQIVND (reference sequence). Trimming cost V 4 bases and J 0 bases, with 10 bases left between them. The CDR3 loop spans 14 amino acids. The CDR3, as DNA: TGTGCCAGTAGTAGTCGAGGGGTCTCCTACGAGCAGTACTTC. Translation gives CASSSRGVSYEQYF.

The gene calls are TRBV7-6 and TRBJ2-2; tentative D call: TRBD1 (5 bases). Per germline, CDR1 SGHVS and CDR2 FNYEAQ. The germline V and J ends were trimmed by 5 bases and 8 bases, with 15 bases remaining between them. The CDR3 extends over 14 amino acids. The CDR3 sequence: CASSPTRQSGELFF. CDR3 nucleotides: TGTGCCAGCAGCCCAACCCGACAGTCTGGGGAGCTGTTTTTT.

V gene TRBV6-5 combines with J gene TRBJ2-5; D unclear. Trimming stripped 5 bases from V and 0 bases from J, with 13 bases between. This CDR3 comprises 15 residues. Per germline, CDR1 MNHEY and CDR2 SVGAGI. CDR3 coding DNA: TGTGCCAGCAGTCTTACATATAAGTACCAAGAGACCCAGTACTTC. This encodes CASSLTYKYQETQYF.

The J gene is TRBJ1-6, the V gene TRBV4-1, with 7 bases that match TRBD1. Trimming cost V 4 bases and J 7 bases; bases outside gene matches: 1. In germline, CDR1 is MGHRA, CDR2 YSYEKL. The CDR3 runs to 13 residues. The CDR3 region has the DNA TGCGCCAGCAGCCCGGGACAGAATTCACCCCTCCACTTT. Translation: CASSPGQNSPLHF.

The chain recombines TRBV6-5 with TRBJ2-3; maybe TRBD2 (6 bases). CDR3 length: 12 amino acids. Trimming took off 6 bases at V and 6 bases at J, with 10 bases between the two ends. CDR1 MNHEY and CDR2 SVGAGI come from the germline V gene. CDR3 sequence reads: CASSRRGDTQYF. The CDR3 nucleotides are TGTGCCAGCAGCCGCCGGGGGGATACGCAGTATTTT.

Comments on this clone: Mismatch with germline at one junction end may stem from a read error. Here the CDR3 reads CASTSRDSYNSPLHF. The DNA of the CDR3 is TGTGCCAGCACGAGCCGGGACAGTTATAACTCACCCCTCCACTTT. V gene TRBV6-5 combines with J gene TRBJ1-6; TRBD1 matches 7 bases. This CDR3 has 15 residues. Looked up from germline, CDR1 is MNHEY and CDR2 is SVGAGI.

V is TRBV28 and J is TRBJ2-2; TRBD2 might be the D (7 bases). Trimming removed 5 bases at V and 0 bases at J, with 13 bases between. From germline, CDR1 is MDHEN and CDR2 SYDVKM. This CDR3 contains 16 residues. CDR3 in DNA: TGTGCCAGCAGTGAGGCGGGGGCCCCGAACACCGGGGAGCTGTTTTTT. Encoded protein: CASSEAGAPNTGELFF.

This rearrangement joins TRBV9 to TRBJ1-2, with D possibly TRBD1 on 5 matching bases. Trimming took off 7 bases at V and 3 bases at J, with 19 bases between the two ends. CDR1 is SGDLS, CDR2 YYNGEE, per germline. CDR3 length: 15 residues. In DNA form, the CDR3 reads TGTGCCAGCTCTAAGGCAGGGTCCCTCTACTATGGCTACACCTTC. Translated, it gives CASSKAGSLYYGYTF.

This rearrangement joins TRBV7-9 to TRBJ2-5; D is uncertain. V lost 3 bases, J lost 3 bases, and 8 bases lay in between. Germline V gives CDR1 SEHNR, CDR2 FQNEAQ (reference sequence). CDR3 length equals 13 residues. CDR3 nucleotides: TGTGCCAGCAGCTTGTCGGTGAAAGAGACCCAGTACTTC. Translated, it gives CASSLSVKETQYF.

This chain uses TRBV29-1 with TRBJ2-7; possible D gene TRBD1, 6 bases. V shed 4 bases and J shed 0 bases, with 16 bases lying between them. Germline CDR1 SQVTM, CDR2 ANQGSEA. The CDR3 loop spans 15 amino acids. The CDR3 sequence: CSVGHNQGISYEQYF. In DNA, the CDR3 is TGCAGCGTTGGCCATAATCAGGGGATCTCCTACGAGCAGTACTTC.

The chain couples TRBV6-5 to TRBJ1-5; D is ambiguous. The CDR3 consists of 13 residues. Germline CDR1 MNHEY, CDR2 SVGAGI. The V end was cut by 5 bases, the J end by 2 bases, with 7 bases between. In DNA, the CDR3 is TGTGCCAGCAGTCCGGTCCGCAATCAGCCCCAGCATTTT. Amino acid sequence: CASSPVRNQPQHF.

The CDR3 coding sequence is TGTGCCAGCAGCCCCGGACAGGGAAGGACTAATGAAAAACTGTTTTTT. It codes for CASSPGQGRTNEKLFF. The chain couples TRBV7-8 to TRBJ1-4; TRBD1 aligns across 8 bases. The CDR3 totals 16 residues. The germline CDR1 and CDR2 sequences are SGHVS and FQNEAQ. The junction had 7 bases not matched to a gene; V was cut back by 5 bases and J by 2 bases.

The chain joins TRBV5-4 to TRBJ1-2, with TRBD1 as a possible D gene (6 bases). Germline values: CDR1 SGHNT, CDR2 YYREEE (reference sequence). This CDR3 spans 13 amino acids. The V gene lost 0 bases and the J gene lost 8 bases, with 11 bases spanning the gap. CDR3 loop: CASSLESGEGYTF. The CDR3 DNA sequence: TGTGCCAGCAGCTTGGAGTCAGGGGAAGGCTACACCTTC.

V is TRBV2 and J is TRBJ2-7; possibly TRBD1 for D (6 bases). Germline CDR1 reads SNHLY; CDR2 reads FYNNEI. Trimming removed 7 bases from V and 3 bases from J, with 13 bases in between. The CDR3 consists of 13 residues. CDR3 in amino acids: CASTKADSYEQYF. DNA for the CDR3: TGTGCCAGCACTAAGGCGGACAGCTACGAGCAGTACTTC.

This clone was seen more than once but under ten times. This chain links TRBV10-2 with TRBJ2-7; no firm D call. Per germline, CDR1 WSHSY and CDR2 SAAADI. This CDR3 has 13 residues. Trimming took 7 bases from V and 3 from J, leaving 13 bases between them. CDR3 sequence reads: CASTPGSRYEQYF. The CDR3 DNA sequence: TGCGCCAGCACCCCGGGCTCCCGCTACGAGCAGTACTTC.